Following are 24 T cell receptor beta chains from one sample sequenced in a study of Graves' ophthalmopathy and Graves' hyperthyroidism. Amplification of TCR beta CDR3 regions used RNA transcripts. First-round RT-PCR with HTBI primers preceded a second-round multiplex PCR. TCRdb re-derived calls from the multiplex PCR reads in MiXCR, one entry per CDR3 protein. The profile covers under 400,000 distinct CDR3 sequences, with roughly 15% appearing a single time and 9% to 15% taken by the ten largest. The sample taken for sequencing was peripheral blood. The receptors shown here come from an adult man with Graves' ophthalmopathy.

J is TRBJ2-5 and V is TRBV28; D possibly corresponds to TRBD1 (6 bases). The V and J ends lost 4 bases and 1 base respectively, with 19 bases between them. The CDR3 has 17 amino acids. The germline V gene encodes CDR1 MDHEN and CDR2 SYDVKM. The CDR3 sequence is CASSSRTGRRSQETQYF. Written as DNA, the CDR3 is TGTGCCAGCAGTTCGCGCACAGGGCGTAGATCCCAAGAGACCCAGTACTTC.

Ten or more counts support this clonotype. In nucleotides, the CDR3 is TGTGCCAGCAGGCGTAGTAGCGGCTCCTACGAGCAGTACTTC. This gives the protein CASRRSSGSYEQYF. The chain couples TRBV12-3 or TRBV12-4 to TRBJ2-7; D perhaps matches TRBD2 (6 bases). The CDR3 loop spans 14 amino acids. V was pared by 6 bases and J by 0 bases, with 12 bases between.

The gene calls are TRBV5-1 and TRBJ2-5; TRBD2 agrees at 13 bases. Germline assignment: CDR1 SGHRS and CDR2 YFSETQ. The CDR3 sequence is 16 residues long. V gave up 3 bases and J gave up 5 bases; unmatched junction bases: 7. The CDR3 region is CASSSTSGRDVETQYF. DNA of the CDR3: TGCGCCAGCAGCTCAACTAGCGGGAGGGACGTGGAGACCCAGTACTTC.

CDR3 DNA: TGTGCCAGCAGCTTAGACTCAGGGGGTTTCCAGCCCCAGCATTTT. It encodes CASSLDSGGFQPQHF. The V gene is TRBV11-2, the J gene TRBJ1-5; the match to TRBD1 covers 7 bases. J was trimmed by 7 bases and V by 0 bases; bases with no gene match: 6. This CDR3 has 15 residues. Germline V gene lookup returns CDR1 SGHAT and CDR2 FQNNGV.

This clonotype was recorded only once. V is TRBV11-2 and J is TRBJ2-5; TRBD1 agrees at 8 bases. The CDR3 length is 16 residues. Per the germline V gene, CDR1 is SGHAT and CDR2 is FQNNGV. V shed 3 bases and J 2 bases; nucleotides not matched to a gene: 8. DNA for the CDR3: TGTGCCAGCAGCTTCACAGGGGGTTGGATACAAGAGACCCAGTACTTC. Protein product: CASSFTGGWIQETQYF.

In its sample, this clonotype was seen many times. V gene TRBV7-8 combines with J gene TRBJ2-7; D possibly corresponds to TRBD2 (6 bases). Trimming removed 4 bases at V and 5 bases at J, with 18 bases between. Germline CDR1 reads SGHVS; CDR2 reads FQNEAQ. The CDR3 contains 15 residues. CDR3 sequence (DNA): TGTGCCAGCAGCTCCCTAGCGTCCATGAGGGACGAGCAGTACTTC. The encoded protein is CASSSLASMRDEQYF. Filled out from reference TRBV7-8 and TRBJ2-7, the complete variable domain reads GAGVSQSPRYKVAKRGQDVALRCDPISGHVSLFWYQQALGQGPEFLTYFQNEAQLDKSGLPSDRFFAERPEGSVSTLKIQRTQQEDSAVYLCASSSLASMRDEQYFGPGTRLTVT.

This clonotype was picked up many times. The V gene is TRBV2, the J gene TRBJ2-2, with 7 bases lining up with TRBD2. Germline trimming cut 6 bases from V and 3 bases from J; bases unmatched to any gene: 7. This CDR3 region has 15 residues. Per germline, CDR1 SNHLY and CDR2 FYNNEI. The CDR3 DNA reads TGTGCCAGCAGCGTCACGGGGGGACACACCGGGGAGCTGTTTTTT. It encodes CASSVTGGHTGELFF. Using reference TRBV2 and TRBJ2-2 for the parts outside the CDR3, the full variable domain is EPEVTQTPSHQVTQMGQEVILRCVPISNHLYFYWYRQILGQKVEFLVSFYNNEISEKSEIFDDQFSVERPDGSNFTLKIRSTKLEDSAMYFCASSVTGGHTGELFFGEGSRLTVL.

The sample holds many counts of this clonotype. This chain joins TRBV7-9 and TRBJ2-7; D possibly uses TRBD1 or TRBD2 (5 bases each). Germline V lookup: CDR1 SEHNR, CDR2 FQNEAQ (reference sequence). The CDR3 consists of 14 residues. V dropped 4 bases and J dropped 3 bases, with 13 bases sitting between them. The chain's CDR3 is CASSSGRLDYEQYF. CDR3 DNA: TGTGCCAGCAGCTCGGGGCGGCTGGACTACGAGCAGTACTTC.

Written as DNA, the CDR3 is TGTGCCAGCAGTCCGAACGTGCGCCGAGCTTTCTTT. This gives the protein CASSPNVRRAFF. This chain uses TRBV12-3 or TRBV12-4 with TRBJ1-1, with D uncertain. The CDR3 is 12 amino acids. V lost 5 bases to trimming and J lost 10 bases, with 14 bases between them.

In its sample, this clonotype was seen many times. The V and J genes are TRBV7-2 and TRBJ2-7; the match to TRBD1 covers 9 bases. There are 13 residues in the CDR3. V trimming: 5 bases; J trimming: 5 bases; junction bases outside the gene matches: 4. Germline V CDR1 and CDR2: SGHTA, FQGNSA. The CDR3 loop reads CASSRDREHEQYF. CDR3 coding DNA: TGTGCCAGCAGCCGGGACAGGGAACACGAGCAGTACTTC.

Many counts were recorded for this clonotype. This chain uses TRBV29-1 with TRBJ1-2; weak D call: TRBD1 (6 bases). Germline V gives CDR1 SQVTM, CDR2 ANQGSEA. The V and J ends lost 2 bases and 4 bases respectively, with 17 bases between them. The CDR3 runs to 15 residues. The CDR3 sequence is CSVESPGRGGYGYTF. In nucleotides, the CDR3 is TGCAGCGTTGAATCCCCCGGTAGGGGGGGCTATGGCTACACCTTC.

This clonotype was detected ten times or more. The V and J genes are TRBV19 and TRBJ1-1; D call uncertain. This CDR3 is built from 13 residues. The germline V gene encodes CDR1 LNHDA and CDR2 SQIVND (reference sequence). V was trimmed by 3 bases and J by 4 bases, leaving 9 bases between them. The DNA for the CDR3 is TGTGCCAGTAGTATGCCAGGTCTCACTGAAGCTTTCTTT. It is translated as CASSMPGLTEAFF.

This clonotype was counted many times. V gene TRBV30 combines with J gene TRBJ2-7, with TRBD1 matching over 8 bases. Unmatched junction bases numbered 14, after V lost 1 base and J lost 6 bases. The CDR3 loop spans 16 amino acids. The V gene's germline CDR1 is GTSNPN and CDR2 SVGIG (reference sequence). CDR3 region: CAWSAGYRDRLSEQYF. The CDR3 DNA reads TGTGCCTGGAGTGCGGGGTACCGGGACAGGTTGTCCGAGCAGTACTTC.

This clonotype was recorded many times. This rearrangement joins TRBV5-6 to TRBJ1-2, with no clear D. V lost 0 bases and J 3 bases, leaving 6 bases between the germline ends. CDR3 length: 13 residues. Germline values: CDR1 SGHDT, CDR2 YYEEEE. The CDR3 protein is CASSLEPDYGYTF. DNA of the CDR3: TGTGCCAGCAGCTTGGAACCAGACTATGGCTACACCTTC.

This clonotype was seen ten or more times. A read error may explain this, as a much larger clone is one base away. The chain couples TRBV6-1 to TRBJ1-1; maybe TRBD1 (6 bases). The CDR3 extends over 13 amino acids. Germline lookup yields CDR1 MNHNS and CDR2 SASEGT. V was shortened by 10 bases and J by 2 bases, with 14 bases between the two germline ends. The CDR3 DNA is TGTGCCACGGGCAGGGGTCGCAACACTGAAGCTTTCTTT. Translated: CATGRGRNTEAFF.

This sequence joins TRBV7-2 and TRBJ1-1; D call uncertain. Between the trimmed V and J ends, which lost 3 bases and 4 bases, there was a span of 12 bases. The CDR3 loop spans 14 amino acids. CDR1 is SGHTA and CDR2 is FQGNSA in the germline V gene. CDR3 residues: CASSFSGWGTEAFF. DNA for the CDR3: TGTGCCAGCAGCTTTTCGGGGTGGGGCACTGAAGCTTTCTTT.

The genes are TRBV29-1 and TRBJ2-7; 9 nucleotides line up with TRBD2. The CDR3 has 15 residues. Trimming cost V 4 bases and J 4 bases; bases outside gene matches: 11. Germline V gene data show CDR1 as SQVTM and CDR2 as ANQGSEA. The CDR3 is CSVVLAGVGAYEQYF. DNA for the CDR3: TGCAGCGTTGTATTAGCGGGAGTCGGGGCTTACGAGCAGTACTTC.

The genes are TRBV4-1 and TRBJ2-7, with 8 bases identical to TRBD1. The trim removed 1 base at V and 2 bases at J, leaving 7 bases unmatched. This CDR3 comprises 16 residues. From germline, CDR1 is MGHRA and CDR2 YSYEKL. In DNA form, the CDR3 reads TGCGCCAGCAGCCAAGGGCAGGGGGCGGGTGCCTACGAGCAGTACTTC. Amino acid sequence: CASSQGQGAGAYEQYF.

This clonotype was observed many times. The V call is TRBV24-1, the J call TRBJ1-2, with D unresolved. The CDR3 is 13 amino acids. V was pared by 4 bases and J by 7 bases, with 12 bases between. Germline V gene sequence: CDR1 KGHDR, CDR2 SFDVKD. Here the CDR3 DNA reads TGTGCCACCAGTGAGCGGAATACGGTTGGCTACACCTTC. Its translation: CATSERNTVGYTF.

This clonotype was counted ten times or more. The chain combines TRBV6-2 or TRBV6-3 with TRBJ2-5, with D possibly TRBD2 on 6 matching bases. This CDR3 region has 17 residues. Per germline, CDR1 MNHEY and CDR2 SVGEGT. Deletions cut 0 bases from V and 5 bases from J, with 19 bases between. CDR3: CASSYSRGTLQWETQYF. CDR3 nucleotides: TGTGCCAGCAGTTACTCCCGGGGGACCCTCCAATGGGAGACCCAGTACTTC.

This clonotype was observed at least ten times. This chain's CDR3 is CASSLGSVGVQETQYF. CDR3 DNA: TGTGCCAGCAGCTTAGGATCAGTGGGGGTCCAAGAGACCCAGTACTTC. The V gene is TRBV11-2, the J gene TRBJ2-5; D may be TRBD1 or TRBD2 (5 bases each). V lost 1 base and J 1 base, leaving 13 bases between the germline ends. The CDR3 consists of 16 residues. Germline CDR1 is SGHAT and CDR2 is FQNNGV.

This clonotype occurred many times. The chain uses TRBV29-1 and TRBJ2-7; no clear D. The ends were cut back, 1 base at V and 2 bases at J, with 6 bases in the middle. The CDR3 has 12 amino acids. Germline V lookup: CDR1 SQVTM, CDR2 ANQGSEA. The CDR3, as DNA: TGCAGCGTTGAAGTTAACACCTACGAGCAGTACTTC. It yields the protein CSVEVNTYEQYF.

This clonotype showed up many times. This rearrangement joins TRBV6-5 to TRBJ1-2; TRBD1 matches at 7 bases. After removal of 1 base from V and 6 bases from J, the junction contained 5 bases not matched to a gene. The CDR3 loop spans 14 amino acids. Per germline, CDR1 MNHEY and CDR2 SVGAGI. The DNA of the CDR3 is TGTGCCAGCAGTTACTTGACAGGGAGGAATGGCTACACCTTC. This sequence encodes CASSYLTGRNGYTF.

There are many counts of this clonotype. The CDR3 DNA is TGTGCCAGCACCGGGACAGTAACGAACACTGAAGCTTTCTTT. This gives the protein CASTGTVTNTEAFF. V usage is TRBV6-2 or TRBV6-3 and J usage is TRBJ1-1; TRBD1 matches 7 bases. Trimming cost V 7 bases and J 1 base; bases outside gene matches: 6. The CDR3 runs to 14 residues. Germline loops: CDR1 MNHEY, CDR2 SVGEGT.